This T cell receptor (beta chain) was recorded in a study of T-cell reconstitution after alpha-beta-depleted transplantation in children. The study, taken as a whole, reports: A year post-transplant, T-cell counts and diversity derived mostly from newly produced T cells. Some patients' high day-60 TCRbeta diversity was attributed to recipient cells surviving conditioning. After transplant, at about two months, alpha-beta T cells were reportedly derived from several hundred expanded graft clones.

This clonotype was detected only a few times. Its specificity is not known. For TCRbeta, the library was prepared with unique molecular identifiers. TCRdb fed the PCR reads into MiXCR, producing one record per CDR3 protein. The sample includes 780,000 or so distinct CDR3 sequences, around 17% seen only once; the top ten take around 5%. The sequence derives from a male patient aged 10 to 17 who had a stem cell transplant for acute lymphoblastic leukemia, so the T cells may come from the graft donor. The sequencing here drew on PBMCs, mostly from graft donor cells, taken 360 days after TCRalphabeta/CD19-depleted stem cell transplant.

The CDR3, as DNA: TGTGCCAGCAGTCACTGGGACTATCAGACTACCTACAATGAGCAGTTCTTC. Translated, it gives CASSHWDYQTTYNEQFF. The chain recombines TRBV6-5 with TRBJ2-1, with 7 bases identical to TRBD2. The CDR3 has 17 residues. The germline V gene encodes CDR1 MNHEY and CDR2 SVGAGI. The V and J ends lost 5 bases and 2 bases, in that order; junction bases with no gene match: 12.